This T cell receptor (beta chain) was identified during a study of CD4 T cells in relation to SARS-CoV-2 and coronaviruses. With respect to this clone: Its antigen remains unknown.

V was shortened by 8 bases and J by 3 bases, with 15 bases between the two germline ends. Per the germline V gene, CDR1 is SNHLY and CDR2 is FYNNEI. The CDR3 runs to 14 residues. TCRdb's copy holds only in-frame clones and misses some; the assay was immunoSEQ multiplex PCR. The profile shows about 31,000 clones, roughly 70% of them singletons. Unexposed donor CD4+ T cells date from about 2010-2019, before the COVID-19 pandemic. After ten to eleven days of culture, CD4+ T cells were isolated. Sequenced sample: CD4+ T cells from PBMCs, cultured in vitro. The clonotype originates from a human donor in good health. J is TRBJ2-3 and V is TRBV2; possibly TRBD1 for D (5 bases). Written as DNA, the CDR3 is TGTGCCAGCCAGCAAAGACAGAAAACAGATACGCAGTATTTT. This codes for CASQQRQKTDTQYF.